Listed below are T cell receptor beta chains from one sample, sequenced in a study of cytomegalovirus exposure and HLA in healthy donors. Clones were read by immunoSEQ multiplex PCR, and TCRdb kept only the in-frame ones, dropping some. The repertoire holds about 82,000 clones, with 85% to 95% as singletons. Sequencing input: PBMCs. These receptors all stem from a woman younger than 30 in good health and CMV-seronegative. The CDR3 runs from the conserved cysteine through the conserved F or W. The D gene is left open where the match is weak. For some rows the clone size is stated as once, few or many, or as a class when expanded; others skip it.

D,J,size,V,DNA,CDR3
.,TRBJ1-1,once,TRBV19,TGTGCCAGTAGTATTTATATCTCTGAAGCTTTCTTT,CASSIYISEAFF
TRBD2,TRBJ2-1,once,TRBV28,TGTGCCAGCAGTTTAGGCGGGAGATCCTACAATGAGCAGTTCTTC,CASSLGGRSYNEQFF
.,TRBJ2-2,.,TRBV9,TGTGCCAGCAGCCCCCCCCGGACGGGGACTACCGGGGAGCTGTTTTTT,CASSPPRTGTTGELFF
.,TRBJ2-3,.,TRBV6-6,TGTGCCAGCAGTTACCCTCTAGCGACTAGCACAGATACGCAGTATTTT,CASSYPLATSTDTQYF
TRBD2,TRBJ2-7,.,TRBV9,TGTGCCAGCAGCGTCTTTGCGGGAGAGCGGTACGAGCAGTACTTC,CASSVFAGERYEQYF
.,TRBJ1-5,once,TRBV7-2,TGTGCCAGCAGCTTAGTGTCGGATCAGCCCCAGCATTTT,CASSLVSDQPQHF
.,TRBJ2-7,.,TRBV20-1,TGCAGTGCTAGAGGAGGAAACGAGCAGTACTTC,CSARGGNEQYF
.,TRBJ2-1,.,TRBV6-1,TGTGCCAGCCGACTCTCGAGCCTCCAGAGCAATGAGCAGTTCTTC,CASRLSSLQSNEQFF
.,TRBJ1-1,.,TRBV7-2,TGTGCCAGCAGCTTCTCCCAGGGCCTGAACACTGAAGCTTTCTTT,CASSFSQGLNTEAFF
TRBD2,TRBJ2-3,.,TRBV5-1,TGCGCCAGCAGCTTGACTAGCGGGGGGAACACAGATACGCAGTATTTT,CASSLTSGGNTDTQYF
TRBD1,TRBJ2-7,.,TRBV18,TGTGCCAGCTCGCCCGGACAGGGGGGCGAGCAGTACTTC,CASSPGQGGEQYF
.,TRBJ2-7,.,TRBV30,TGTGCCTGGGGCGATAGCAGACCTTACTACGAGCAGTACTTC,CAWGDSRPYYEQYF
TRBD1,TRBJ2-1,.,TRBV25-1,TGTGCCAGCAGTGCAGAGGGGACAGGGTGGAATGAGCAGTTCTTC,CASSAEGTGWNEQFF
.,TRBJ2-7,.,TRBV10-1,TGCGCCAGCAGTGCGTCCCTCTACGAGCAGTACTTC,CASSASLYEQYF
.,TRBJ2-1,.,TRBV27,TGTGCCAGCACCCGGACAGAGAACAATGAGCAGTTCTTC,CASTRTENNEQFF
.,TRBJ2-1,.,TRBV10-3,TGTGCCATCAGTCTGGGGAGCAATGAGCAGTTCTTC,CAISLGSNEQFF
TRBD2,TRBJ2-7,.,TRBV7-9,TGTGCCAGCAGCCCACTCCCCCCGGGACTAGCGGGAGACTACGAGCAGTACTTC,CASSPLPPGLAGDYEQYF
TRBD2,TRBJ2-1,.,TRBV5-1,TGCGCCAGCAGCTTCTCGACTAGCGGGGGGGGACGCTACAATGAGCAGTTCTTC,CASSFSTSGGGRYNEQFF
TRBD1,TRBJ2-7,.,TRBV5-1,TGCGCCAGCAGCCCAACCCGGGACAGGGGTCCCTACGAGCAGTACTTC,CASSPTRDRGPYEQYF
.,TRBJ2-1,.,TRBV6-5,TGTGCCAGCAGTTACGCCAGGCGTTACAATGAGCAGTTCTTC,CASSYARRYNEQFF
TRBD2,TRBJ2-1,.,TRBV10-1,TGCGCCAGCAGTGAGTCGACTAGCGCGTCCTACAATGAGCAGTTCTTC,CASSESTSASYNEQFF
.,TRBJ2-5,.,TRBV28,TGTGCCAGCGGGCAGGGCTACCAAGAGACCCAGTACTTC,CASGQGYQETQYF
TRBD1,TRBJ2-3,.,TRBV19,TGTGCCAGTAGTATTAGGGACAGGGGGGTAGCAGATACGCAGTATTTT,CASSIRDRGVADTQYF
.,TRBJ2-6,.,TRBV2,TGTGCCAGCAGTGGTAGTAAACCTGGGGCCAACGTCCTGACTTTC,CASSGSKPGANVLTF
.,TRBJ2-5,.,TRBV7-2,TGTGCCAGCAGCTCTCGTCTAGCCCTCATGGCCCAGTACTTC,CASSSRLALMAQYF
.,TRBJ2-5,.,TRBV5-8,TGTGCCAGCAGCCTGAACAGGGAGGAGACCCAGTACTTC,CASSLNREETQYF
TRBD1,TRBJ1-1,.,TRBV5-1,TGCGCCAGCAGCTTGGGACAGGGAGGCACTGAAGCTTTCTTT,CASSLGQGGTEAFF
.,TRBJ2-7,once,TRBV6-5,TGTGCCAGCCGGTTCGAGAGCTCCTACGAGCAGTACTTC,CASRFESSYEQYF
.,TRBJ2-3,.,TRBV5-6,TGTGCCAGCAGCTTAGCCTCGGGGAGACAGTATTTT,CASSLASGRQYF
.,TRBJ1-5,.,TRBV28,TGTGCCAGCAGCGCCCTGTCCAGGATCAGCAATCAGCCCCAGCATTTT,CASSALSRISNQPQHF
.,TRBJ2-6,.,TRBV9,TGTGCCAGCAGCGTAGACAGGGTAGGGCCCCCTGGGGCCAACGTCCTGACTTTC,CASSVDRVGPPGANVLTF
.,TRBJ2-6,.,TRBV27,TGTGCCAGCACCTTCAGCTCTGGGGCCAACGTCCTGACTTTC,CASTFSSGANVLTF
.,TRBJ2-3,.,TRBV4-2,TGTGCCAGCACCCCAACAGGGTTTTCCACAGATACGCAGTATTTT,CASTPTGFSTDTQYF
TRBD1,TRBJ1-6,.,TRBV28,TGTGCCAGCAGTTCGGACAGGGGGGGATCTAGTTCACCCCTCCACTTT,CASSSDRGGSSSPLHF
TRBD2,TRBJ2-1,.,TRBV7-6,TGTGCCAGCAGCATTCACCCTAGCGGGGGAAATGAGCAGTTCTTC,CASSIHPSGGNEQFF
.,TRBJ1-5,.,TRBV19,TGTGCCAGTAGTATAGATCGGGGGGGATCCTATAATCAGCCCCAGCATTTT,CASSIDRGGSYNQPQHF
TRBD2,TRBJ2-5,.,TRBV28,TGTGCCAGCAGTGGAGGGGGACTAGCGAAAGAGACCCAGTACTTC,CASSGGGLAKETQYF
.,TRBJ2-7,.,TRBV7-2,TGTGCCAGCAGCTCCGACACCTACTCCTACGAGCAGTACTTC,CASSSDTYSYEQYF
.,TRBJ2-3,.,TRBV7-9,TGTGCCAGCAGCTCTCGAGGACTTCGCACAGATACGCAGTATTTT,CASSSRGLRTDTQYF
.,TRBJ2-7,.,TRBV10-2,TGCGCCAGCAGTGAGTCCTTTGGGGGGAGATCGGGAGAGCAGTACTTC,CASSESFGGRSGEQYF
.,TRBJ1-1,.,TRBV5-1,TGCGCCAGCAGCGTTGACACGAACACTGAAGCTTTCTTT,CASSVDTNTEAFF
.,TRBJ1-1,.,TRBV10-1,TGCGCCAGCAGTTCTGACACAACTGAAGCTTTCTTT,CASSSDTTEAFF
.,TRBJ2-3,.,TRBV5-1,TGCGCCAGCAGCTTGGCCAGGGATACGCAGTATTTT,CASSLARDTQYF
TRBD2,TRBJ2-7,.,TRBV27,TGTGCCAGCAGTTATAGCGGGGGACCGACCTACGAGCAGTACTTC,CASSYSGGPTYEQYF
.,TRBJ1-1,.,TRBV9,TGTGCCAGCAGCGTAGGGTTGGGTCCGACAGGAGATTTGACCGAAGCTTTCTTT,CASSVGLGPTGDLTEAFF